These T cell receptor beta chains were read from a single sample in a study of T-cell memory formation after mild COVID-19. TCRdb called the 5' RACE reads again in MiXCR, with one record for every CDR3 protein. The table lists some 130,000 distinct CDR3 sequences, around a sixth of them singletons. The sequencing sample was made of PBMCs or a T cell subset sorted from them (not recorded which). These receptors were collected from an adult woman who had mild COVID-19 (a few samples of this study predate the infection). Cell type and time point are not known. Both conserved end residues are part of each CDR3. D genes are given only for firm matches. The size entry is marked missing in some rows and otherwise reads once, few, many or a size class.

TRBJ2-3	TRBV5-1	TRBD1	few	CASSSQGATDTQYF	TGCGCCAGCAGCTCACAGGGGGCCACAGATACGCAGTATTTT
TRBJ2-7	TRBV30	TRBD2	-	CAWIPLLAGDYEQYF	TGTGCCTGGATCCCCCTTCTAGCGGGGGACTACGAGCAGTACTTC
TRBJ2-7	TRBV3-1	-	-	CASSSQANYEQYF	TGTGCCAGCAGCTCACAGGCTAACTACGAGCAGTACTTC
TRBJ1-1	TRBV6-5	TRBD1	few	CASRNRGGSEAFF	TGTGCCAGCAGAAACAGGGGGGGGTCTGAAGCTTTCTTT
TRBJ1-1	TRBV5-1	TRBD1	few	CASSLGDRVSSELAFF	TGCGCCAGCAGCTTGGGTGACAGGGTATCGTCGGAGTTGGCTTTCTTT
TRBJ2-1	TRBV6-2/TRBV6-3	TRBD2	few	CASSPGTSGSDEQFF	TGTGCCAGCAGCCCTGGGACTAGCGGGAGCGATGAGCAGTTCTTC
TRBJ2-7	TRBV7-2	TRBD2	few	CASSIRDLAGGPYEQYF	TGTGCCAGCAGCATACGGGATCTAGCGGGAGGTCCCTACGAGCAGTACTTC
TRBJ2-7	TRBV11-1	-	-	CASSLAHGGYEQYF	TGTGCCAGCAGCTTAGCGCACGGTGGCTACGAGCAGTACTTC
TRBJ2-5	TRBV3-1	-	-	CASSQDRRETQYF	TGTGCCAGCAGCCAAGATAGGCGAGAGACCCAGTACTTC
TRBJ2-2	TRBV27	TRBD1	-	CASNRGTTGELFF	TGTGCCAGCAACAGGGGCACCACCGGGGAGCTGTTTTTT
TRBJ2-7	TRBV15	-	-	CATSRDSGGYEQYF	TGTGCCACCAGCAGAGATTCAGGAGGGTACGAGCAGTACTTC
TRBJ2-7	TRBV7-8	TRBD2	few	CASSLSRRGNYEQYF	TGTGCCAGCAGCTTATCTCGGCGGGGGAACTACGAGCAGTACTTC
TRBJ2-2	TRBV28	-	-	CASSLWSANTGELFF	TGTGCCAGCAGTTTATGGAGCGCGAACACCGGGGAGCTGTTTTTT
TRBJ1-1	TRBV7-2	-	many	CASSENTEAFF	TGTGCCAGCAGCGAAAACACTGAAGCTTTCTTT
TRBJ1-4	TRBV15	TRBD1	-	CATSGAGGGINEKLFF	TGTGCCACCAGCGGGGCAGGGGGGGGGATTAATGAAAAACTGTTTTTT
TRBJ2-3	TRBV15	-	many	CATSRDRLGASTDTQYF	TGTGCCACCAGCAGAGATCGATTGGGGGCCTCCACAGATACGCAGTATTTT
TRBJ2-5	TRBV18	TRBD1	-	CASSDRGPQETQYF	TGTGCCAGCTCTGACAGGGGGCCCCAAGAGACCCAGTACTTC
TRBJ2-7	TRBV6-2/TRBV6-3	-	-	CASRKGLSGEQYF	TGTGCCAGCAGGAAGGGCCTCTCGGGCGAGCAGTACTTC
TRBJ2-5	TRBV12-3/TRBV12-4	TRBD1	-	CASSGNWGQRETQYF	TGTGCCAGCAGTGGAAACTGGGGACAGCGTGAGACCCAGTACTTC
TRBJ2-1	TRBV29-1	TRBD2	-	CSVKGLAGINEQFF	TGCAGCGTCAAGGGACTAGCGGGGATAAATGAGCAGTTCTTC
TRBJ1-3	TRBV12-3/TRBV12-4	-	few	CASSLQGNTIYF	TGTGCCAGCAGTCTACAGGGAAACACCATATATTTT
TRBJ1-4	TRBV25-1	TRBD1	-	CASRSPGQANEKLFF	TGTGCCAGCAGATCACCGGGACAGGCTAATGAAAAACTGTTTTTT
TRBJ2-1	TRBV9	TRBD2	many	CASSAASGSRYNEQFF	TGTGCCAGCAGCGCAGCTAGCGGGAGTAGATACAATGAGCAGTTCTTC
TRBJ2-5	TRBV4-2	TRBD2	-	CASSQGAGNQETQYF	TGTGCCAGCAGCCAAGGAGCGGGGAACCAAGAGACCCAGTACTTC
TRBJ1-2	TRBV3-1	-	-	CASSQGGGYTF	TGTGCCAGCAGCCAAGGGGGTGGCTACACCTTC
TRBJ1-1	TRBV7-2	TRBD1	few	CASTSQGAIRNTEAFF	TGTGCCAGCACCTCGCAGGGGGCCATAAGGAACACTGAAGCTTTCTTT
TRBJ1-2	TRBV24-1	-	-	CATSDSGTESYGYTF	TGTGCCACCAGTGATTCCGGGACTGAGTCCTATGGCTACACCTTC
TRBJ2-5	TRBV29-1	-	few	CSVAAGGWETQYF	TGCAGCGTTGCGGCAGGGGGGTGGGAGACCCAGTACTTC
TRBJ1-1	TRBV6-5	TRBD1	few	CASSFYGQENTEAFF	TGTGCCAGCAGTTTCTACGGACAGGAGAACACTGAAGCTTTCTTT
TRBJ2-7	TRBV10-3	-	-	CAISESLAPATEQYF	TGTGCCATCAGTGAGTCGTTAGCCCCAGCGACGGAGCAGTACTTC
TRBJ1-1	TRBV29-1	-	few	CSVPRVVNTEAFF	TGCAGCGTTCCCAGGGTGGTGAACACTGAAGCTTTCTTT
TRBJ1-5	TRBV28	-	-	CASSLPRWSNQPQHF	TGTGCCAGCAGTTTACCCAGGTGGAGCAATCAGCCCCAGCATTTT
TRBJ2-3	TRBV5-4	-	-	CASSLRGGGLEDTQYF	TGTGCCAGCAGCTTGAGGGGAGGGGGGTTAGAAGATACGCAGTATTTT
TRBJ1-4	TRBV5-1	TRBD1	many	CASKTGTGSEKLFF	TGCGCCAGCAAGACCGGGACAGGGTCTGAAAAACTGTTTTTT
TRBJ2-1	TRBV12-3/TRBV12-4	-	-	CASSYWQGVYNEQFF	TGTGCCAGCAGTTACTGGCAGGGCGTTTACAATGAGCAGTTCTTC
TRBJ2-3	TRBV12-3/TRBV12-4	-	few	CASSLTPTDTQYF	TGTGCCAGCAGTCTGACCCCGACAGATACGCAGTATTTT
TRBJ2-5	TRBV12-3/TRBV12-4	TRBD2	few	CASKRLAGGETQYF	TGTGCCAGCAAGCGACTAGCGGGTGGAGAGACCCAGTACTTC
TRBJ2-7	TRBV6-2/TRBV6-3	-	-	CASSLDYSYEQYF	TGTGCCAGCAGTTTAGACTACTCCTACGAGCAGTACTTC
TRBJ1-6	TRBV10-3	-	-	CAISETYLNVGTENSPLHF	TGTGCCATCAGTGAGACGTATTTGAATGTCGGGACCGAGAATTCACCCCTCCACTTT
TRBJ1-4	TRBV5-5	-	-	CASSQDLNSATNEKLFF	TGTGCCAGCAGCCAAGACCTAAACTCTGCAACTAATGAAAAACTGTTTTTT
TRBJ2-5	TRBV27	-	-	CASSPNFGETQYF	TGTGCCAGCAGTCCAAACTTTGGGGAGACCCAGTACTTC
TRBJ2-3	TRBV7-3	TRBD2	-	CASSLTGGPGLAGADTQYF	TGTGCCAGCAGCTTAACGGGAGGCCCGGGACTAGCGGGAGCAGATACGCAGTATTTT
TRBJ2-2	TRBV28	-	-	CASSGGFGSHTGELFF	TGTGCCAGCAGTGGGGGTTTTGGATCCCACACCGGGGAGCTGTTTTTT
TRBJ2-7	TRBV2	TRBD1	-	CASSGQGVVEQYF	TGTGCCAGCAGTGGTCAGGGGGTGGTCGAGCAGTACTTC
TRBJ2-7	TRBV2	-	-	CASRPGAVYEQYF	TGTGCCAGCAGGCCGGGGGCGGTGTACGAGCAGTACTTC
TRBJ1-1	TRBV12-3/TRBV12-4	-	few	CASSFEGVNTEAFF	TGTGCCAGCAGTTTTGAGGGGGTGAACACTGAAGCTTTCTTT